Listed here are 6 T cell receptor beta chains from one sample, sequenced in a study of OX40 agonist ivuxolimab in advanced cancers. The table came from immunoSEQ multiplex PCR; TCRdb's copy has only in-frame clones and leaves some out. The sample records 77,000 or so clones, around 91% being singletons. This specimen was CD4+ or CD8+ T cells sorted from blood, taken in a trial of the OX40 agonist ivuxolimab. Receptors originate from an adult with an advanced solid tumor such as melanoma, head and neck, liver or kidney cancer.

This chain joins TRBV15 and TRBJ1-1; no reliable D call. This CDR3 contains 15 residues. The V gene's germline CDR1 is LNHNV and CDR2 YYDKDF (reference sequence). Trimming shortened V by 0 bases and J by 3 bases, and 11 bases separated the two germline ends. CDR3 bases: TGTGCCACCAGCAGAGACCTCGGGAGCTACACTGAAGCTTTCTTT. Translation: CATSRDLGSYTEAFF. The full variable domain, its missing parts supplied by reference TRBV15 and TRBJ1-1, is DAMVIQNPRYQVTQFGKPVTLSCSQTLNHNVMYWYQQKSSQAPKLLFHYYDKDFNNEADTPDNFQSRRPNTSFCFLDIRSPGLGDTAMYLCATSRDLGSYTEAFFGQGTRLTVV.

The V gene is TRBV7-9, the J gene TRBJ2-7; weak D call: TRBD1 (6 bases). Trimming left V 1 base short and J 11 bases short, with 15 bases between. This CDR3 comprises 13 residues. In germline, CDR1 is SEHNR, CDR2 FQNEAQ (reference sequence). CDR3 amino acids: CASSLDGRGKKYF. CDR3 coding DNA: TGTGCCAGCAGCTTAGATGGCAGGGGAAAAAAGTACTTC.

V usage is TRBV28 and J usage is TRBJ2-2, with 8 bases aligning to TRBD1. V dropped 7 bases and J dropped 6; count of bases not matched to a gene: 7. This CDR3 spans 14 amino acids. The germline V gene has CDR1 MDHEN and CDR2 SYDVKM. This chain's CDR3 is CASTPQGGAGELFF. DNA for the CDR3: TGTGCCAGCACCCCACAGGGGGGAGCCGGGGAGCTGTTTTTT.

The CDR3 is CASSEGAISLYEQYF. The CDR3 bases are TGCGCCAGCAGTGAAGGAGCGATATCGCTCTACGAGCAGTACTTC. The chain joins TRBV10-2 to TRBJ2-7, with D hard to call. Trimming cost V 3 bases and J 3 bases, with 15 bases left between them. Germline V lookup: CDR1 WSHSY, CDR2 SAAADI. There are 15 residues in the CDR3.

This chain joins TRBV4-1 and TRBJ1-5; D remains ambiguous. This CDR3 has 16 residues. Germline values: CDR1 MGHRA, CDR2 YSYEKL. Between the trimmed V and J ends, which lost 0 bases and 3 bases, there was a span of 12 bases. The CDR3 protein is CASSQDGRQLNQPQHF. The DNA of the CDR3 is TGCGCCAGCAGCCAAGATGGGAGGCAGCTCAATCAGCCCCAGCATTTT.

This chain connects TRBV5-6 to TRBJ1-3, with D unresolved. The germline V and J ends were trimmed by 1 base and 4 bases, with 6 bases remaining between them. CDR1 and CDR2 from the germline V gene are SGHDT and YYEEEE. The CDR3 runs 13 residues. In DNA form, the CDR3 reads TGTGCCAGCAGCTTGTACAGCGGAAACACCATATATTTT. Its protein is CASSLYSGNTIYF.